The present T cell receptor beta chain was sequenced within a study of blood T cells in healthy people across ages. PBMCs, at least 6 million per sample, were isolated. Whole-study results and caveats: Per million T cells, the diversity of TCR beta decreased roughly linearly as age advanced. Possibly, changes in expanded clonotypes were confounded because donor CMV status was unknown.

This clonotype showed up just a few times. Its matching antigen is unknown. Then a second PCR, running about 6 to 12 cycles, was carried out with a sample-barcoded 5' primer and a J-beta primer mix. TCRdb ran MiXCR on the 5' RACE reads and lists one entry per CDR3 protein. The data hold more than 650,000 distinct CDR3 sequences, with 22% observed a single time. The CDR3 extends over 14 amino acids. V shed 0 bases and J shed 7 bases, with 10 bases lying between them. Per germline, CDR1 SGHDN and CDR2 FVKESK. What was sequenced was blood. The genes are TRBV14 and TRBJ2-1; D not certain. The TCR was taken from a man aged 65 to 79 in good health. CDR3: CASSQDLIDNEQFF. The CDR3 DNA reads as TGTGCCAGCAGCCAAGATTTGATCGATAATGAGCAGTTCTTC.